This TCR beta chain was obtained from a study of cytomegalovirus exposure and HLA in healthy donors. Points from the study as a whole: Later analysis demonstrated an association between a missense DCLRE1C variant and TCR beta V- and J-gene trimming. Within the data, a cluster of highly shared sequence variants was likely a sequencing artifact. Cytomegalovirus-associated TCR beta chains were listed, numbering more than 150.

In the case of this clone: The antigen is not known.

Germline assignment: CDR1 SGHDN and CDR2 FVKESK. Trimming took 4 bases from V and 1 from J, leaving 12 bases between them. The CDR3 is 15 amino acids. Use of 60 Vbeta and 13 Jbeta primers characterized the PCR. The table came from immunoSEQ multiplex PCR; TCRdb's copy has only in-frame clones and leaves some out. The sample lists 100,000 to 150,000 clones, 80% seen once, with 1% in the top ten. The sequenced sample was PBMCs. The V and J genes are TRBV14 and TRBJ2-3; TRBD1 is a possible D gene (5 bases). The receptor was isolated from a man in his forties or fifties in good health and CMV-seronegative. The CDR3 loop is CASSPLSTGTDTQYF. Here the CDR3 DNA reads TGTGCCAGCAGCCCGTTATCGACAGGCACAGATACGCAGTATTTT.